These T cell receptor beta chains were read from a single sample in a study of cytomegalovirus exposure and HLA in healthy donors. Profiled with immunoSEQ multiplex PCR; TCRdb holds only in-frame clones, not every one. Of approximately 120,000 clones in the sample, 89% were seen once. Sequenced input: PBMCs. The receptor source for this set is a woman between 18 and 29 years old in good health and CMV-seronegative. CDR3s include the opening cysteine and the closing phenylalanine or tryptophan. A D gene is named only where the DNA matches it firmly. Clone size is not always given. Where it is, it says once, few, many or a class for expanded clones.

v_gene,d_gene,abundance,j_gene,CDR3nt,CDR3aa
TRBV19,-,once,TRBJ1-3,TGTGCCAGTAGTATAAACAGAGACTCTGGAAACACCATATATTTT,CASSINRDSGNTIYF
TRBV5-4,-,-,TRBJ2-7,TGTGCCAGCAGCGTGGTTGGGGGCGGCCCCTACGAGCAGTACTTC,CASSVVGGGPYEQYF
TRBV7-8,-,-,TRBJ2-1,TGTGCCAGCAGCTTACGGGTCCAGGGCTCCTACAATGAGCAGTTCTTC,CASSLRVQGSYNEQFF
TRBV6-1,TRBD1,-,TRBJ2-2,TGTGCCAGCAGTGAACGGACAGGGCTTGTCACCGGGGAGCTGTTTTTT,CASSERTGLVTGELFF
TRBV10-3,TRBD2,once,TRBJ2-7,TGTGCCATCAGTGAGAATAGGGAGGGCGAGCAGTACTTC,CAISENREGEQYF
TRBV7-2,TRBD2,-,TRBJ2-5,TGTGCCAGCAGCCTACTAGCGGGAGGACCGAGGGGACAAGAGACCCAGTACTTC,CASSLLAGGPRGQETQYF
TRBV18,-,-,TRBJ1-1,TGTGCCAGCTCACCAGCGGCGAACACTGAAGCTTTCTTT,CASSPAANTEAFF
TRBV6-5,-,once,TRBJ1-1,TGTGCCAGCAGTTACTACCGCCGGGGTGAAGCTTTCTTT,CASSYYRRGEAFF
TRBV4-1,-,-,TRBJ2-2,TGCGCCAGCAGCCCCGAGCGGACTAACACCGGGGAGCTGTTTTTT,CASSPERTNTGELFF
TRBV15,-,-,TRBJ2-7,TGTGCCACTTCCGATACAGGGAAGATGAGCAACGAGCAGTACTTC,CATSDTGKMSNEQYF
TRBV7-2,-,-,TRBJ2-7,TGTGCCAGCAGCCCGGGAGTCTCCTACGAGCAGTACTTC,CASSPGVSYEQYF
TRBV7-2,-,few,TRBJ2-7,TGTGCCACCCGCCCAGCGGCAACCTACGAGCAGTACTTC,CATRPAATYEQYF
TRBV19,-,-,TRBJ1-1,TGTGCCAGTAGGATGGACAGCATGAACACTGAAGCTTTCTTT,CASRMDSMNTEAFF
TRBV5-1,-,few,TRBJ1-2,TGCGCCAGCAGCTGGGAGGGCCATGGCTACACCTTC,CASSWEGHGYTF
TRBV7-9,-,-,TRBJ2-7,TGTGCCAGCAGCCATCCGAGCAAATACGAGCAGTACTTC,CASSHPSKYEQYF
TRBV20-1,-,-,TRBJ1-1,TGCAGTGCTATCGGGAACACTGAAGCTTTCTTT,CSAIGNTEAFF
TRBV11-3,TRBD1,-,TRBJ1-2,TGTGCCAGCAGCCCGACCAGGGGGACTAGTGGCTACACCTTC,CASSPTRGTSGYTF
TRBV5-4,TRBD2,-,TRBJ2-7,TGTGCCAGCAGCTGGACTAGCGGGAGAGGCGAGCAGTACTTC,CASSWTSGRGEQYF
TRBV5-4,TRBD1,-,TRBJ1-2,TGTGCCAGCAGCTTCCGGGACAGGTCCTATGGCTACACCTTC,CASSFRDRSYGYTF
TRBV19,TRBD2,-,TRBJ2-1,TGTGCCAGTAGTGTAGGGACTAGCAATGAGCAGTTCTTC,CASSVGTSNEQFF
TRBV6-5,TRBD2,-,TRBJ2-7,TGTGCCACCCGGGAGGGACTAGCGGACTACGAGCAGTACTTC,CATREGLADYEQYF